The clone carrying this T cell receptor beta chain was seen a handful of times. This sample is part of a study of shared clonotypes between healthy human individuals. TCRdb keeps only in-frame clones here, not all; method: immunoSEQ multiplex PCR. The table includes around 720,000 clones, 73% detected once. This receptor was obtained from a woman in her thirties in good health. Sequencing used memory CD4+ T cells sorted from blood. The subset: CD45RA-negative fraction.

This CDR3 is CASSDSRGGYGYTF. CDR3 sequence (DNA): TGCGCCAGCAGTGATTCGCGGGGTGGCTATGGCTACACCTTC. This chain connects TRBV5-1 to TRBJ1-2, with no clear D. Trimming took off 5 bases at V and 4 bases at J, with 15 bases between the two ends. Germline-derived CDR1 and CDR2 are SGHRS and YFSETQ. This CDR3 contains 14 residues.